A selection of T cell receptor beta chains follows, all from one sample in a study of beta chain features in type 1 diabetes. TCRdb's table, derived via immunoSEQ multiplex PCR, lists solely in-frame clones and lacks some. Here the sample spans 300,000 or so clones, around an eighth being singletons. Material: naive CD4+ T cells from blood. These TCRs come from a man aged 25 to 45 with type 1 diabetes. The CDR3 runs from the conserved cysteine through the conserved F or W. Fields, in order: V gene, J gene, CDR3 protein.

>TRBV18|TRBJ2-5
CASSPPEGRETQYF
>TRBV19|TRBJ2-6
CASRTPGANVLTF
>TRBV28|TRBJ1-1
CASFRSGFTEAFF
>TRBV5-1|TRBJ2-4
CASSHRDSSKNIQYF
>TRBV6-5|TRBJ2-7
CASSYFSGLGYEQYF
>TRBV5-1|TRBJ2-1
CASSPLGQGNEQFF
>TRBV14|TRBJ1-1
CASSRGLNTEAFF
>TRBV21-1|TRBJ1-2
CASSKPGTVDYGYTF
>TRBV29-1|TRBJ2-7
CSVDGSGSGEQYF
>TRBV29-1|TRBJ1-2
CSVSDREGYGYTF
>TRBV11-2|TRBJ2-7
CASSYTSGLAQSSYEQYF
>TRBV19|TRBJ2-3
CASSISGGGDTQYF
>TRBV28|TRBJ1-1
CASTRPSIRGTEAFF
>TRBV4-2|TRBJ2-7
CASGGGVGGDTYEQYF
>TRBV6-5|TRBJ2-7
CASSYRRGLAGVEQYF
>TRBV9|TRBJ2-2
CASSVDTNTGELFF